The clone carrying this T cell receptor beta chain has ten or more counts. The antigen is unknown. This record comes from a study of regulatory T cells in long-lasting Graves disease. Libraries of TCR beta came from iRepertoire HTBI primers plus Arm-PCR of CDR3 regions. TCRdb redid the calling of the multiplex PCR reads with MiXCR, one entry per CDR3 protein. The sample shows more than 350,000 distinct CDR3 sequences, under 15% of them seen only once. Specified time point: newly diagnosed GD, antithyroid drugs for less than 3 months. Extracted PBMC RNA gave rise to the TCR library. CDR1 and CDR2 (germline): LGHDT, YNNKEL (reference sequence). The CDR3 extends over 16 amino acids. The germline V and J ends were trimmed by 1 base and 0 bases, with 12 bases remaining between them. Findings and limits, study-wide: A reduction in accuracy may have resulted from the small sample size.

The same data also contributed to another study, on T cells in Graves' hyperthyroidism and ophthalmopathy.

The chain combines TRBV3-1 with TRBJ1-2; D is uncertain. The receptor was derived from a woman under 40 with Graves disease. The material sequenced was peripheral blood mononuclear cells (PBMCs), taken at new diagnosis, from a patient treated with antithyroid drugs. The CDR3: CASSQVVGRANYGYTF. CDR3 DNA: TGTGCCAGCAGCCAAGTAGTTGGGAGGGCTAACTATGGCTACACCTTC.